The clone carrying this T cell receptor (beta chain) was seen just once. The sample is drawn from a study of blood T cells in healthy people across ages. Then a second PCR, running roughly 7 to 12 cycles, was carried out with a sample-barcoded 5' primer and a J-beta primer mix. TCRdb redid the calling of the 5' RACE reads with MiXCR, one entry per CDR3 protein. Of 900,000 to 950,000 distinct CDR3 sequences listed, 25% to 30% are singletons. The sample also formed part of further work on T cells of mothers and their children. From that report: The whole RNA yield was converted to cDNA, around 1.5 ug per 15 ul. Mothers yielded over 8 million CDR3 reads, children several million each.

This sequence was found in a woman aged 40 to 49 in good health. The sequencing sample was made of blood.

CDR3 sequence reads: CASSSHRGRSDTQYF. The CDR3 bases are TGCGCCAGCAGCTCGCACAGGGGTAGGTCAGATACGCAGTATTTT. The V call is TRBV4-3, the J call TRBJ2-3; TRBD1 aligns across 7 bases. CDR1 and CDR2 (germline): LGHNA, YSLEER. The CDR3 has 15 amino acids. The junction had 9 bases not matched to a gene; V was cut back by 5 bases and J by 4 bases.